The TCR beta chain under discussion was sequenced for a study of graft-versus-host responses after intestinal transplantation. Overall study context: Transplants were multivisceral, liver-intestinal, or isolated intestinal.

Profiled with immunoSEQ multiplex PCR; TCRdb holds only in-frame clones, not every one. Of roughly 90,000 clones listed, around 93% are singletons. Turning to this clone: The antigen remains undetermined.

Trimming cost V 1 base and J 4 bases; bases outside gene matches: 8. This CDR3 is 16 amino acids long. Germline CDR1 reads SGHRS; CDR2 reads YFSETQ. Notes on the study in general: Recipient marrow held GvH clones, some first seen in ileum or blood. Declines in HvG clones occurring early post-transplant were associated with peak circulating GvH clone levels. Individuals who had graft-donor T cell macrochimerism had allografts that showed high graft-versus-host to host-versus-graft clonal ratios.

V gene TRBV5-1 combines with J gene TRBJ2-3; TRBD2 matches at 8 bases. The sequence was obtained from a human donor who was the organ donor for an intestinal transplant. The source material was unstimulated CD4+ T cells sorted from spleen or lymph node cells, sampled before transplant. CDR3 residues: CASSLSLLADPDTQYF. The CDR3 coding sequence is TGCGCCAGCAGCTTGTCCCTACTAGCGGACCCAGATACGCAGTATTTT. The full variable domain, with the rest looked up from reference TRBV5-1 and TRBJ2-3, is KAGVTQTPRYLIKTRGQQVTLSCSPISGHRSVSWYQQTPGQGLQFLFEYFSETQRNKGNFPGRFSGRQFSNSRSEMNVSTLELGDSALYLCASSLSLLADPDTQYFGPGTRLTVL.